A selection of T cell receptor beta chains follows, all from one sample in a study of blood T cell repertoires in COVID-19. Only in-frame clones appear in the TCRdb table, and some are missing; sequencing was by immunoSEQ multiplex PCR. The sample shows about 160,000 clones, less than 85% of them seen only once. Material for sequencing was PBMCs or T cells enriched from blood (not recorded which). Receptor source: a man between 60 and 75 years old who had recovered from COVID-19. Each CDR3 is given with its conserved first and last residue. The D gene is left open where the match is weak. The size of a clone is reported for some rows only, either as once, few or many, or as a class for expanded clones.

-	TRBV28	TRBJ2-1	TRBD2	TGTGCCAGCACCAACAGCGGGAGGCCCTCCTACAATGAGCAGTTCTTC	CASTNSGRPSYNEQFF
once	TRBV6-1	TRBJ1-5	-	TGTGCCAGCAGTGAGAGAGAAGGCAATCAGCCCCAGCATTTT	CASSEREGNQPQHF
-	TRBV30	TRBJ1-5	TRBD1	TGTGCCTGGAGTCCGGGACAGGGGTTTCGCAATCAGCCCCAGCATTTT	CAWSPGQGFRNQPQHF
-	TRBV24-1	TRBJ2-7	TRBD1	TGTGCCACCAGTGATACCGGGACAGGGGGCGCGTACGAGCAGTACTTC	CATSDTGTGGAYEQYF
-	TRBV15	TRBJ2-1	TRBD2	TGTGCCACCAGCAGAGATCGGCTAGCGGGAGAGGATGAGCAGTTCTTC	CATSRDRLAGEDEQFF
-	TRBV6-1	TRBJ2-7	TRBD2	TGTGCCAGCAGTGAAAGTAGGGCTAGCGGCCGCTACGAGCAGTACTTC	CASSESRASGRYEQYF
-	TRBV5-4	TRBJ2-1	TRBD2	TGTGCCAGCAGCTCGGGGACTAGCGGGACCTCCTCCTACAATGAGCAGTTCTTC	CASSSGTSGTSSYNEQFF
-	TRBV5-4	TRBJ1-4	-	TGTGCCAGCAGCCGGAGAGATGGGGGGGAAAAACTGTTTTTT	CASSRRDGGEKLFF
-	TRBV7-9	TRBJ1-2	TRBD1	TGTGCCAGCAGCTTAGACGGACAGGGGGCGTTTTATGGCTACACCTTC	CASSLDGQGAFYGYTF
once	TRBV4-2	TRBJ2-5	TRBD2	TGTGCCAGCAGCCGAGGTAGCGGGAGGTCTCTGGGGACCCAGTACTTC	CASSRGSGRSLGTQYF
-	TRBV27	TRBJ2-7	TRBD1	TGTGCCAGCAGTTTACGGACAGGGGGCGGGGGCTACGAGCAGTACTTC	CASSLRTGGGGYEQYF
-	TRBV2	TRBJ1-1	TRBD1	TGTGCCAGCAGCTTCACAGGGGGCAGTACTGAAGCTTTCTTT	CASSFTGGSTEAFF
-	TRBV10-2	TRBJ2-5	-	TGCGCCAGCACCCTAGCTAGTTTGGAGACCCAGTACTTC	CASTLASLETQYF
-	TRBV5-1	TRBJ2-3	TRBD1	TGCGCCAGCAGCTTGAGGACAGGGAGCACAGATACGCAGTATTTT	CASSLRTGSTDTQYF
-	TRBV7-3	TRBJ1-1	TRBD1	TGTGCCAGCAGCTTAGAGGGGGCCACTGAAGCTTTCTTT	CASSLEGATEAFF
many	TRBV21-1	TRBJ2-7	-	TGTGCCAGCAGCAAAGGGCGGACAGGGTGGGCCTACGAGCAGTACTTC	CASSKGRTGWAYEQYF
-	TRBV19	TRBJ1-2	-	TGTGCCAGTAGTATCCAGGCAAATCACTATGGCTACACCTTC	CASSIQANHYGYTF
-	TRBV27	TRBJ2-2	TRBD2	TGTGCCAGCAGTCTTAGCGGGACGAACACCGGGGAGCTGTTTTTT	CASSLSGTNTGELFF
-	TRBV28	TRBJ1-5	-	TGTGCCAGCAGTTTATTACAGAATAGCAATCAGCCCCAGCATTTT	CASSLLQNSNQPQHF
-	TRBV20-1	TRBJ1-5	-	TGCAGTGCTAGTGGAGATAGCAATCAGCCCCAGCATTTT	CSASGDSNQPQHF
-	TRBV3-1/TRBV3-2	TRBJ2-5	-	TGTGCCACCTCGAACGGTGTGATCCAAGAGACCCAGTACTTC	CATSNGVIQETQYF
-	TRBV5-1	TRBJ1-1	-	TGCGCCAGCAGCTTGGGTAGTGACTATATGAACACTGAAGCTTTCTTT	CASSLGSDYMNTEAFF
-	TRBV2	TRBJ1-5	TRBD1	TGTGCCAGCAGTGAAGCTGTAGGGGGCCATCAGCCCCAGCATTTT	CASSEAVGGHQPQHF
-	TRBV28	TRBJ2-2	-	TGTGCCAGCAAAAAGGAGGGGCCTGGGCTGTTTTTT	CASKKEGPGLFF
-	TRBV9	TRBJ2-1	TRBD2	TGTGCCAGCAGCGTAGTCTCTAGCGGGGGCCTTAATGAGCAGTTCTTC	CASSVVSSGGLNEQFF
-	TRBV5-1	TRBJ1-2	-	TGCGCCAGCAGCTTGGATAGTCTTGGCTACACCTTC	CASSLDSLGYTF
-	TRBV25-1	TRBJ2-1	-	TGTGCCAGCAGTGAACCGGGGGGCTTAGGAAATGAGCAGTTCTTC	CASSEPGGLGNEQFF
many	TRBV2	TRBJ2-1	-	TGTGCCAGCTCTCCAGGGTTCAATGAGCAGTTCTTC	CASSPGFNEQFF
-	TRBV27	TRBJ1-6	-	TGTGCCAGCAGTTTTTCGACAGGCTTGGCCTATAATTCACCCCTCCACTTT	CASSFSTGLAYNSPLHF
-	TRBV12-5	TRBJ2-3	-	TGTGCTAGTGGTCCGCGCTCCCTGGCGGTTAGCACAGATACGCAGTATTTT	CASGPRSLAVSTDTQYF
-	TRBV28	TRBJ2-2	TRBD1	TGTGCCAGCAGTCACGACAGGGGGATCGCCGGGGAGCTGTTTTTT	CASSHDRGIAGELFF
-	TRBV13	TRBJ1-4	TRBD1	TGTGCCAGCACCGCCGCAGGGGGCGGTGGTGAAAAACTGTTTTTT	CASTAAGGGGEKLFF
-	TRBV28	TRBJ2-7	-	TGTGCCAGCAGTTTATCAAGGGATCGGGGAATATGGGAGCAGTACTTC	CASSLSRDRGIWEQYF
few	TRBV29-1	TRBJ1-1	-	TGCAGCGTTGAAGATCGGGCGGGGGGTAGTAGCACTGAAGCTTTCTTT	CSVEDRAGGSSTEAFF
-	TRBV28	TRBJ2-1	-	TGTGCCAGCAGTTTATTAGCGGACTCCTACAATGAGCAGTTCTTC	CASSLLADSYNEQFF
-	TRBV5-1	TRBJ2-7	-	TGCGCCAGCAGCTTGGCGGGACACGGGAACTACGAGCAGTACTTC	CASSLAGHGNYEQYF
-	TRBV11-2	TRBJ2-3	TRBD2	TGTGCCAGCAGCTTACGAATGAGCGGGAGGGTGGGGGCAGATACGCAGTATTTT	CASSLRMSGRVGADTQYF
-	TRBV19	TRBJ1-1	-	TGTGCCAGTAGTATAGCGCCAGGGAACACTGAAGCTTTCTTT	CASSIAPGNTEAFF
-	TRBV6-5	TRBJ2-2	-	TGTGCCAGCAGTTACTCGACAGTGGTCGGAAGCGGGGAGCTGTTTTTT	CASSYSTVVGSGELFF
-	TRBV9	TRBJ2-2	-	TGTGCCAGCAGCGTAACGAGAGCGAACACCGGGGAGCTGTTTTTT	CASSVTRANTGELFF
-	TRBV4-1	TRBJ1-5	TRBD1	TGCGCCAGCAGCCAAGGTCCCTCAGGGGGCGGGAATCAGCCCCAGCATTTT	CASSQGPSGGGNQPQHF
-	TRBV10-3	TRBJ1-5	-	TGTGCCATCAGTGTTGCCAGGGTCTCGTCAGGTCAGCCCCAGCATTTT	CAISVARVSSGQPQHF
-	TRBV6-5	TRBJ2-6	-	TGTGCCAGCTCCCTTGAGGTCTCTGGGGCCAACGTCCTGACTTTC	CASSLEVSGANVLTF
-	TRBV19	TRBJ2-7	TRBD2	TGTGCCAGTAGTTTGGGACTAGCGGGAGTAACCTACGAGCAGTACTTC	CASSLGLAGVTYEQYF
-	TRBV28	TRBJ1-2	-	TGTGCCAGCAGTTTGACGGCAGGGGTGGATGGCTACACCTTC	CASSLTAGVDGYTF
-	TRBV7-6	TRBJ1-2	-	TGTGCCAGCAGCCCTAGGGGGGGCCGCGGCTACACCTTC	CASSPRGGRGYTF
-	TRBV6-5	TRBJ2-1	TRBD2	TGTGCCAGCAGATCTTTTGGGACTAGTGGTAATGAGCAGTTCTTC	CASRSFGTSGNEQFF
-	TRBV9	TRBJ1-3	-	TGTGCCAGCAGCGTCAGGGGAAGCGCTGGAAACACCATATATTTT	CASSVRGSAGNTIYF
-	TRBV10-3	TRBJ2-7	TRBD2	TGTGCCATCAGCCCTAGGGCTAGCGGGGGGACCTACGAGCAGTACTTC	CAISPRASGGTYEQYF
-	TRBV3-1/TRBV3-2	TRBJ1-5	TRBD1	TGTGCCAGCAGCCAAGGGACAGGGTTTAGCAATCAGCCCCAGCATTTT	CASSQGTGFSNQPQHF